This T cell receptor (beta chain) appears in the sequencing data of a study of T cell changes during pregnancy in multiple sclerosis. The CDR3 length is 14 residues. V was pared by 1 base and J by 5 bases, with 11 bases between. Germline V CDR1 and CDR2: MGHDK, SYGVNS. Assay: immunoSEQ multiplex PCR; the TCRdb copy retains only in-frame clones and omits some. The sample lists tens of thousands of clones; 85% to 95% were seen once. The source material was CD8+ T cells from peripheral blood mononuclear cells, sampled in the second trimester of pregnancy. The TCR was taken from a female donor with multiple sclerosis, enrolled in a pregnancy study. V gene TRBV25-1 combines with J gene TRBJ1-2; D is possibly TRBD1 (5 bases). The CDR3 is CASSELGREYGYTF. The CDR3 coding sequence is TGTGCCAGCAGTGAATTAGGCAGGGAATATGGCTACACCTTC.